This TCR beta chain is drawn from a study of T-cell memory formation after mild COVID-19. For the study at large: Most TCR clusters belonged to a single donor. Study-level findings and limits: The study found contracting CD4+ clones mainly in CM and EM and contracting CD8+ clones in EMRA. There was a balanced CD4/CD8 profile in clones contracting day 15 to 85, and later expanders leaned CD4+.

TCRdb itself ran the 5' RACE reads through MiXCR, one entry per CDR3 protein. The table lists a few hundred thousand distinct CDR3 sequences, roughly 20% of them singletons. The trim removed 0 bases at V and 7 bases at J, leaving 12 bases unmatched. This CDR3 is built from 16 residues. Germline CDR1 is SGHKS and CDR2 is YYEKEE (reference sequence). As concerns this clonotype: Its specificity is unknown.

V is TRBV5-5 and J is TRBJ1-2, with 7 positions matching TRBD1. The origin of this receptor is a young man who had mild COVID-19 (a few samples of this study predate the infection). Cell type and time point are not known. The material sequenced was PBMCs or a T cell subset sorted from them (not recorded which). The CDR3 region is CASSLEGAHARRGYTF. CDR3 sequence (DNA): TGTGCCAGCAGCTTGGAGGGGGCGCATGCCCGACGTGGCTACACCTTC.